This is a list of T cell receptor beta chains from one sample in a study of T cells after yellow fever vaccination. A single record per CDR3 protein comes from TCRdb applying MiXCR to the 5' RACE reads. The sample has 500,000 to 550,000 distinct CDR3 sequences, about a fifth seen once. The source material was PBMCs, sampled approximately 20 days after the first yellow fever vaccination. These TCRs come from a man younger than 30 who received the YFV17D yellow fever vaccine. Each CDR3 is given with its conserved first and last residue. The order of the fields is V gene, CDR3 length, D gene, J gene, clone size, CDR3 protein, CDR3 DNA. D genes are given only for firm matches. Not every row has a clone size; where given, it reads once, few, many or a size class.

TRBV14	15	NA	TRBJ2-1	NA	CASSQEGKGNREQFF	TGTGCCAGCAGCCAAGAAGGGAAGGGGAACCGTGAGCAGTTCTTC
TRBV20-1	12	NA	TRBJ2-7	NA	CSARNLQAEQYF	TGCAGTGCTAGAAATCTACAGGCCGAGCAGTACTTC
TRBV30	13	NA	TRBJ1-5	many	CAWSEDSNQPQHF	TGTGCCTGGAGTGAGGATAGCAATCAGCCCCAGCATTTT
TRBV30	12	NA	TRBJ1-6	NA	CAWSRENSPLHF	TGTGCCTGGAGCAGGGAAAATTCACCCCTCCACTTT
TRBV12-5	15	TRBD1	TRBJ1-4	NA	CASGPGQGLGEKLFF	TGTGCTAGTGGCCCAGGACAGGGCCTGGGTGAAAAACTGTTTTTT
TRBV5-1	15	NA	TRBJ1-1	NA	CASSLGGPEDTEAFF	TGCGCCAGCAGCTTGGGGGGCCCAGAGGACACTGAAGCTTTCTTT
TRBV5-1	15	NA	TRBJ2-4	NA	CASSSPTGTGDIQYF	TGCGCCAGCAGCTCGCCAACTGGGACTGGGGACATTCAGTACTTC
TRBV5-1	17	NA	TRBJ2-3	NA	CASRTIQTGRGTDTQYF	TGCGCCAGCAGGACCATCCAAACGGGGCGAGGCACAGATACGCAGTATTTT
TRBV3-1	15	NA	TRBJ2-7	few	CASSQGPTSSYEQYF	TGTGCCAGCAGCCAAGGCCCCACGAGCTCCTACGAGCAGTACTTC
TRBV7-3	16	NA	TRBJ2-2	NA	CASSVTGGQNTGELFF	TGTGCCAGCAGCGTCACTGGGGGGCAGAACACCGGGGAGCTGTTTTTT
TRBV12-3/TRBV12-4	16	TRBD1	TRBJ1-6	NA	CASSLGQGTFNSPLHF	TGTGCCAGCAGTTTAGGACAGGGAACTTTCAATTCACCCCTCCACTTT
TRBV20-1	13	TRBD1	TRBJ1-4	NA	CSFSDRVGEKLFF	TGCAGCTTCTCCGACAGGGTTGGTGAAAAACTGTTTTTT
TRBV19	14	NA	TRBJ2-7	NA	CASSTLQGTYEQYF	TGTGCCAGTAGTACCCTACAGGGTACCTACGAGCAGTACTTC
TRBV14	15	NA	TRBJ2-1	NA	CASSQRRYSYNEQFF	TGTGCCAGCAGCCAGAGGCGGTACAGTTACAATGAGCAGTTCTTC
TRBV28	15	NA	TRBJ2-1	few	CASRLSESSYNEQFF	TGTGCCAGCAGACTCTCTGAGAGCTCCTACAATGAGCAGTTCTTC
TRBV5-8	16	NA	TRBJ1-5	NA	CASSLRTATGNQPQHF	TGTGCCAGCAGCTTGCGTACGGCAACAGGCAATCAGCCCCAGCATTTT
TRBV11-2	17	TRBD2	TRBJ2-7	NA	CASSYTSGGTRSYEQYF	TGTGCCAGCAGCTATACTAGCGGGGGGACGAGATCCTACGAGCAGTACTTC
TRBV7-2	16	TRBD1	TRBJ2-1	few	CASIKLPGQGKTEQFF	TGTGCCAGCATCAAACTCCCGGGACAGGGAAAGACTGAGCAGTTCTTC
TRBV20-1	14	NA	TRBJ2-3	few	CSARRFLSTDTQYF	TGCAGTGCTAGGCGCTTTCTATCCACAGATACGCAGTATTTT
TRBV7-3	12	TRBD1	TRBJ2-1	NA	CASSGPGQVAIF	TGTGCCAGCAGCGGACCGGGACAGGTCGCGATCTTC
TRBV12-3/TRBV12-4	13	NA	TRBJ2-3	many	CASSLHQGDTQYF	TGTGCCAGCAGTCTCCACCAGGGAGATACGCAGTATTTT
TRBV5-1	17	TRBD2	TRBJ2-3	NA	CASSQSSGGISTDTQYF	TGCGCCAGCAGCCAGTCTAGCGGGGGGATCAGCACAGATACGCAGTATTTT
TRBV12-3/TRBV12-4	15	TRBD1	TRBJ1-1	few	CASSSGLGRDSEAFF	TGTGCCAGCAGTTCAGGGCTGGGCCGGGACAGCGAAGCTTTCTTT
TRBV6-2/TRBV6-3	13	TRBD1	TRBJ2-5	NA	CASSRQGRETQYF	TGTGCCAGCAGTCGACAGGGACGGGAGACCCAGTACTTC
TRBV24-1	17	TRBD2	TRBJ2-3	NA	CATSERVTSGGTDTQYF	TGTGCCACCAGTGAGCGCGTGACTAGCGGGGGTACAGATACGCAGTATTTT
TRBV27	13	TRBD1	TRBJ1-4	few	CASGQVAEGKLFF	TGTGCCAGCGGACAGGTCGCCGAGGGGAAACTGTTTTTT
TRBV4-2	16	TRBD1	TRBJ1-2	many	CASSRQNRGRTYGYTF	TGTGCCAGCAGCCGCCAGAACAGGGGGCGGACCTATGGCTACACCTTC
TRBV19	14	NA	TRBJ1-5	few	CASSMRGGNQPQHF	TGTGCCAGTAGTATGAGGGGCGGCAATCAGCCCCAGCATTTT
TRBV12-5	16	TRBD1	TRBJ2-5	few	CASGFRQGAKSETQYF	TGTGCTAGTGGTTTTAGACAGGGGGCTAAATCGGAGACCCAGTACTTC
TRBV12-3/TRBV12-4	16	NA	TRBJ2-2	few	CATQSLGRSNTGELFF	TGTGCCACCCAGTCCCTGGGCAGGTCGAACACCGGGGAGCTGTTTTTT
TRBV5-5	11	NA	TRBJ2-5	NA	CATSPQETQYF	TGTGCCACCTCACCCCAGGAGACCCAGTACTTC
TRBV11-3	13	NA	TRBJ1-1	NA	CASSEGRDTEAFF	TGTGCCAGCAGCGAGGGGCGGGATACTGAAGCTTTCTTT
TRBV27	15	NA	TRBJ2-7	NA	CASKSLPSDSYEQYF	TGTGCCAGCAAATCCCTACCGAGCGACTCCTACGAGCAGTACTTC
TRBV7-9	13	NA	TRBJ2-7	NA	CASSKEIGYEQYF	TGTGCCAGCAGCAAAGAGATAGGGTACGAGCAGTACTTC
TRBV7-2	16	NA	TRBJ2-5	NA	CASSWGYRASTETQYF	TGTGCCAGCAGCTGGGGATACAGGGCATCAACAGAGACCCAGTACTTC
TRBV5-5	14	NA	TRBJ2-3	NA	CASSMPAGTDTQYF	TGTGCCAGCAGTATGCCGGCCGGGACAGATACGCAGTATTTT
TRBV12-3/TRBV12-4	14	NA	TRBJ2-1	few	CASSSQRQYNEQFF	TGTGCCAGCAGTTCGCAGCGACAGTACAATGAGCAGTTCTTC